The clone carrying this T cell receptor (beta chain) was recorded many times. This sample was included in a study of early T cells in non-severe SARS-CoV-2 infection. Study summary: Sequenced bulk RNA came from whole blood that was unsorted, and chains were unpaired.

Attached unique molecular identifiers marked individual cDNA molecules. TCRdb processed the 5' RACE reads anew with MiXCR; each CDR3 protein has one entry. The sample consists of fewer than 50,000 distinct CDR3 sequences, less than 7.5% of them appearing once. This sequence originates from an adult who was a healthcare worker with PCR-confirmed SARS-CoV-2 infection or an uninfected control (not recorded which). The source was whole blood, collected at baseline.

The CDR3 bases are TGTGCCAGCAGCCGGACAGGCGAAAAAAACATTCAGTACTTC. Translated: CASSRTGEKNIQYF. This chain connects TRBV12-3 or TRBV12-4 to TRBJ2-4, with 7 bases lining up with TRBD1. This CDR3 has 14 amino acids. V shed 6 bases, J shed 4 bases, and the junction held 6 bases outside the gene matches.